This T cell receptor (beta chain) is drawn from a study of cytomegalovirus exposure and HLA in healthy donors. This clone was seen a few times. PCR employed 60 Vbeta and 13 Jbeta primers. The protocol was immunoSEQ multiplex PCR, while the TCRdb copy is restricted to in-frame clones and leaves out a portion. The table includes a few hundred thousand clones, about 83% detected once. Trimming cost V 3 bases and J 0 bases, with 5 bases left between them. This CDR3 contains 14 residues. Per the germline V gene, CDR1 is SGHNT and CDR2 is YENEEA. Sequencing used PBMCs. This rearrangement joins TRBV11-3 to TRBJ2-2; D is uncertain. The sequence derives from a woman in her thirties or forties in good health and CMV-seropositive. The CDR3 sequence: CASSLQSNTGELFF. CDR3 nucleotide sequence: TGTGCCAGCAGCTTGCAGTCGAACACCGGGGAGCTGTTTTTT.